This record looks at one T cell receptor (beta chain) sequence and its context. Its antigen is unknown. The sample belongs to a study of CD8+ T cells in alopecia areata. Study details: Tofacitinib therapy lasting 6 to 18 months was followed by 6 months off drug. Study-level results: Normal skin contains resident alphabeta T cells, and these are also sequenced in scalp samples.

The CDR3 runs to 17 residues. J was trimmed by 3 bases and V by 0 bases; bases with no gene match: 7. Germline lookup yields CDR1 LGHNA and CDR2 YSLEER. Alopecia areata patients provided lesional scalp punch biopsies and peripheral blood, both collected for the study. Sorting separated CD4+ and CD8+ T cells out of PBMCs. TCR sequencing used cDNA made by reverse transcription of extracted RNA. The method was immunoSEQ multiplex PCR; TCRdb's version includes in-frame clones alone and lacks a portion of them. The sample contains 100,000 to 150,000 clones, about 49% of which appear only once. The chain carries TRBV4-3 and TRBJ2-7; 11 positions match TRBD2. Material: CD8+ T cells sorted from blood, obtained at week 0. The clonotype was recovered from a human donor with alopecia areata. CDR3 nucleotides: TGCGCCAGCAGCCAAGATCCACTAGCGGGGGAGGGCTACGAGCAGTACTTC. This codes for CASSQDPLAGEGYEQYF.